This T cell receptor (beta chain) was observed in a study of OX40 agonist ivuxolimab in advanced cancers. Background on the whole study: The costimulatory receptor OX40 (CD134) was targeted by ivuxolimab, a fully human IgG2 agonistic monoclonal antibody. Intravenous ivuxolimab was administered to patients every 2 weeks at six dose levels: 0.01, 0.1, 0.3, 1.5, 3 and 10 mg/kg. Among the approximately 50 dose-escalation patients, around 20 had hepatocellular carcinoma, about 15 melanoma, 9 renal cell carcinoma and 9 head and neck cancer. Partial responses occurred in three dose-escalation patients, of whom one had hepatocellular carcinoma and two had cutaneous melanoma. In the dose-escalation cohort, approximately 82% of patients were male, and the mean age was approximately 55 years, with a range of roughly 20 to 80. Peripheral TCRbeta sequencing was intended to test whether TCR sequence diversity was altered and clonal T-cell expansion was caused by ivuxolimab. The paper covers the monotherapy dose-escalation part of the phase I ivuxolimab trial, which included N of about 56 patients. Patients were allowed to have had prior anti-PD-1, anti-PD-L1 or anti-CTLA-4 therapy, and 40% of the dose-escalation patients had been treated with checkpoint inhibitors.

Genomic DNA was extracted from sorted cells for sequencing of the TCRbeta CDR3 region. The immunoSEQ Assay was used for sequencing of TCRbeta CDR3 regions. The source is immuneACCESS, and TCRdb retained only in-frame sequences with V and J called. Part of the clones is not carried over; for the studies checked, unresolved V genes explain less than half of this, and the remainder is unexplained. Recorded for this sample are around 47,000 clones; 80% of them occurred a single time. The top ten hold 4% to 4.5% of the sample. Reading from cysteine to phenylalanine, the CDR3 counts 17 amino acids. Left in the record is the CDR3 DNA by itself, 51 bases read in frame from the first base. CDR1 and CDR2, per the germline V gene, are SGHAT and FQNNGV. V gives up 4 bases and J gives up 0 bases, and the segment between their germline ends measures 15 bases. The trial excluded patients who had a history of autoimmune disease or were on systemic immunosuppression. Peripheral blood for TCR sequencing was drawn from every dose cohort at baseline, at cycle 4 day 1 and at cycle 7 day 1. Samples were obtained from an open-label, multicenter, first-in-human phase I dose-escalation trial of ivuxolimab. The trial enrolled adults with locally advanced or metastatic head and neck squamous cell, hepatocellular, melanoma or renal cell carcinoma. Before TCR sequencing, CD4+ T cells and CD8+ T cells were sorted from peripheral blood as separate populations.

The paper as a whole reports these results and caveats: Clonal expansion of both CD4+ and CD8+ blood T cells was observed from baseline to week 6 at doses 0.1 to 3.0 mg/kg. Low levels of normalized T-cell clonal expansion were also seen in some nonresponding patients. Partial responders in the 0.1-3.0 mg/kg groups had among the lowest normalized peripheral clonal expansion, especially among CD8+ T cells. The antigen specificity of the peripheral T cells that underwent clonal expansion was not determined. On average, CD8+ T cells showed more expanded clones than CD4+ T cells after ivuxolimab.

As regards this clone: There is no known antigen for this receptor. The record has no base qualities; no much larger clone is one base away.

The chain is encoded by TRBV11-2 joined to TRBJ1-4; a confident D gene designation cannot be given. This TCR was sampled from an adult with an advanced solid tumor such as melanoma, head and neck, liver or kidney cancer. Here the sequenced sample was CD4+ or CD8+ T cells sorted from blood, taken in a trial of the OX40 agonist ivuxolimab. CDR3 protein: CASSSLVKGATNEKLFF. The nucleotide sequence reads as follows: TGTGCCAGCAGCTCCCTGGTCAAAGGAGCAACTAATGAAAAACTGTTTTTT.